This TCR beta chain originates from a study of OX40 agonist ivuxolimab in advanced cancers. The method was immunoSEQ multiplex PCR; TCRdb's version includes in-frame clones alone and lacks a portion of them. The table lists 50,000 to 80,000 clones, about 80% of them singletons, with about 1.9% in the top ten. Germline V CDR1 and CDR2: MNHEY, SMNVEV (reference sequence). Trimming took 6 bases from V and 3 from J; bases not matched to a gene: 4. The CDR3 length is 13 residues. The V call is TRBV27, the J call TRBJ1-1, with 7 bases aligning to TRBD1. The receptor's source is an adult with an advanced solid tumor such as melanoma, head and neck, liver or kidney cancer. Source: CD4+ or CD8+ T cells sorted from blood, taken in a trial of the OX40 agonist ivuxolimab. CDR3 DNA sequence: TGTGCCAGCAGACAACAGGGGTACACTGAAGCTTTCTTT. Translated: CASRQQGYTEAFF.